One T cell receptor beta chain is described in this entry. These data come from a study of CD8 T cells in Susac syndrome. When the RNA was reverse transcribed, random hexamers were used with an input of roughly 0.45 to 1 ug. TCRdb recomputed calls from the immunoSEQ multiplex PCR reads with MiXCR, one row per CDR3 protein. The sample includes 200,000 to 250,000 distinct CDR3 sequences, about 93% of them seen just once. Sequenced sample: CD8+ T cells from PBMCs. The clonotype originates from a human donor with multiple sclerosis.

For the CDR3, the DNA is TGCAGTGCTAGAGCCCCGATTAGGGTGGGCTACACCTTC. Translated: CSARAPIRVGYTF. The gene calls are TRBV20-1 and TRBJ1-2; D uncertain. CDR1 and CDR2 from the germline V gene are DFQATT and SNEGSKA (reference sequence). The V end lost 1 base, the J end lost 8 bases, and 14 bases lay between the germline ends. This CDR3 contains 13 residues.